The clone carrying this T cell receptor (beta chain) showed up just a few times. What it recognizes is unknown. This entry is derived from a study of identical twins. General observations from the study: Fewer insertions were carried by abundant cord blood beta clonotypes, but none was seen in memory repertoires.

Germline loops: CDR1 SGHNT, CDR2 YENEEA. The CDR3 length is 13 residues. Trimming took off 7 bases at V and 5 bases at J, with 13 bases between the two ends. It was template switching that added a universal primer site, and there were unique molecular identifiers on the cDNA. TCRdb redid the calling of the 5' RACE reads with MiXCR, one entry per CDR3 protein. The table includes some 900,000 distinct CDR3 sequences, about 12% detected once. Each donor was a healthy Caucasian. These records were also assigned to another study, of yellow fever vaccine responses in identical twins.

The specimen was PBMCs. This TCR came from a woman between 18 and 30 years old in good health. This chain joins TRBV11-3 and TRBJ2-3, with D possibly being TRBD2 (5 bases). CDR3 sequence (DNA): TGTGCCAGCACTACTAGGGAACGAGATACGCAGTATTTT. As protein: CASTTRERDTQYF.